The clone carrying this T cell receptor beta chain appeared many times. Its specificity is not known. Time point of the sample: pre-sensitization, week 0. Treatment in this sample: therapeutic diphenylcyclopropenone sensitization with weekly scalp DPC. Per the original methods: Sample TCR totals centred on a median of around 92,000, ranging about 20,000 to 690,600. TCRdb reprocessed the RACE reads with MiXCR, giving one entry per CDR3 protein. The V and J calls here are based on TCRdb, not the publication. The repertoire includes 45,000 to 60,000 distinct CDR3 sequences, 8.5% to 10% of them detected once, and around 15% sits in the top ten. From germline, CDR1 is SGHTA and CDR2 FQGNSA. The germline V and J ends were trimmed by 5 bases and 10 bases, with 12 bases remaining between them. The CDR3 covers 13 residues. The data derive from a study of human T cells and chemical hapten exposure. As for the study in general: Patients having alopecia areata, totalis or universalis were mostly female. Study observations and caveats: Counts of TCRs above 1 in 1000 frequency stayed unchanged with DPC sensitization.

Material: whole blood, obtained in connection with sensitization to the hapten diphenylcyclopropenone (DPC). This clonotype originated in a woman in her forties with alopecia areata. Some clones in this sample may be carry-over from other donors' samples. This chain joins TRBV7-2 and TRBJ1-6; D might be TRBD1 (5 bases). CDR3 bases: TGTGCCAGCAGCCCAAGGCGGGACTCACCCCTCCACTTT. This gives the protein CASSPRRDSPLHF.